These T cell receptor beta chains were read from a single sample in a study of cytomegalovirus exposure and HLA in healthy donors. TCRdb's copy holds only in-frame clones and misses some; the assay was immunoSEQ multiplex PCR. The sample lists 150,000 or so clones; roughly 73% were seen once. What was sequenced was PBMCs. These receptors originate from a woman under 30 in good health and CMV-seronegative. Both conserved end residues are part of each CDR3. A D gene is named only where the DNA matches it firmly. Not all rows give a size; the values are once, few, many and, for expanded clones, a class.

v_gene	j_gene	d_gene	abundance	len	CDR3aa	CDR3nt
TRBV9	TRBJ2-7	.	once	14	CASSVDSGDPRQYF	TGTGCCAGCAGCGTAGATAGTGGAGACCCCCGGCAGTACTTC
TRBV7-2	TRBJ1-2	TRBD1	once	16	CASSPRNPDRGGGYTF	TGTGCCAGCAGCCCACGAAACCCGGACAGGGGAGGAGGCTACACCTTC
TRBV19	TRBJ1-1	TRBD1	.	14	CASSLDRGNTEAFF	TGTGCCAGTAGTTTGGACAGGGGGAACACTGAAGCTTTCTTT
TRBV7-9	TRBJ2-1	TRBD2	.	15	CASSFGGGEYNEQFF	TGTGCCAGCAGCTTCGGGGGGGGCGAATACAATGAGCAGTTCTTC
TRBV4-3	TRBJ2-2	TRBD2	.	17	CASSLLEGAGGAGELFF	TGCGCCAGCAGCCTCCTGGAAGGGGCGGGGGGGGCCGGGGAGCTGTTTTTT
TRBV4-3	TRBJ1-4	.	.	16	CASSQDSGSGNEKLFF	TGCGCCAGCAGCCAAGATTCCGGCAGCGGGAATGAAAAACTGTTTTTT
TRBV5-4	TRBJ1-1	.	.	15	CASSSSTFMNTEAFF	TGTGCCAGCAGCTCGTCGACATTCATGAACACTGAAGCTTTCTTT
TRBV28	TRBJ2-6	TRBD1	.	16	CATSGTGGTGANGLTF	TGTGCCACATCCGGGACAGGGGGCACTGGGGCCAACGGCCTGACTTTC
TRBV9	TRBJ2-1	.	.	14	CASSPLAFYNEQFF	TGTGCCAGCAGCCCCTTGGCCTTCTACAATGAGCAGTTCTTC
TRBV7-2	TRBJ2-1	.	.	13	CASSLPLPGEQFF	TGTGCCAGCAGCTTGCCCCTCCCGGGGGAGCAGTTCTTC
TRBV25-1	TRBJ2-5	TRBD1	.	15	CASSARGGNQETQYF	TGTGCCAGCAGTGCCAGAGGGGGCAACCAAGAGACCCAGTACTTC
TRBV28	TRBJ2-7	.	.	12	CASSSNSYEQYF	TGTGCCAGCAGTTCTAACAGCTACGAGCAGTACTTC
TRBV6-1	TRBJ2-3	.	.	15	CASTTMEGGPDTQYF	TGTGCCAGCACTACCATGGAGGGGGGGCCAGATACGCAGTATTTT
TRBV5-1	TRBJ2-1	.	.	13	CASTAPGTNEQFF	TGCGCCAGCACCGCCCCAGGGACTAATGAGCAGTTCTTC
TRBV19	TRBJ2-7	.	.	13	CASSRTPPGEQYF	TGTGCCAGTAGTAGGACTCCCCCTGGGGAGCAGTACTTC
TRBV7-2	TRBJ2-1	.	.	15	CASSSQGETYNEQFF	TGTGCCAGCAGCTCCCAGGGTGAAACCTACAATGAGCAGTTCTTC
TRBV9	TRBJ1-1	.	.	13	CASSVGRNTEAFF	TGTGCCAGCAGCGTAGGCAGGAACACTGAAGCTTTCTTT
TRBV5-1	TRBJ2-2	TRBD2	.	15	CASSWGTSGTGELFF	TGCGCCAGCAGCTGGGGGACTAGCGGGACCGGGGAGCTGTTTTTT
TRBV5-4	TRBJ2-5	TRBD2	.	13	CASSLWGGETQYF	TGTGCCAGCAGCTTGTGGGGGGGAGAGACCCAGTACTTC
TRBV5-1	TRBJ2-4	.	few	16	CASSSEGHRQGNIQYF	TGCGCCAGCAGCTCGGAGGGCCACCGTCAGGGAAACATTCAGTACTTC
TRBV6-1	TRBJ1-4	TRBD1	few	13	CASTGQTKEKLFF	TGTGCCAGCACGGGACAGACTAAGGAAAAACTGTTTTTT
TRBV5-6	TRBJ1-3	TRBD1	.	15	CASSPLTGVGNTIYF	TGTGCCAGCAGCCCGCTTACAGGGGTTGGAAACACCATATATTTT
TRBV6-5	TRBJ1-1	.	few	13	CAISAGNRPEAFF	TGTGCCATCAGTGCAGGGAACCGACCTGAAGCTTTCTTT
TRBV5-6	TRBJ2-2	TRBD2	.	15	CASSLSGRATGELFF	TGTGCCAGCAGCTTGTCCGGGAGGGCCACCGGGGAGCTGTTTTTT
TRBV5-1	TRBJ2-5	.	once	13	CASSFGSEETQYF	TGCGCCAGCAGCTTTGGTAGTGAAGAGACCCAGTACTTC
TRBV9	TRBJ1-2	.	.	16	CASSAHPGNSYYGYTF	TGTGCCAGCAGCGCTCACCCCGGGAATTCCTACTATGGCTACACCTTC
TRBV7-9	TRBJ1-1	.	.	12	CASSPGTTEAFF	TGTGCCAGCAGCCCCGGGACAACTGAAGCTTTCTTT
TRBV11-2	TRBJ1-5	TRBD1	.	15	CASSDGTVSNQPQHF	TGTGCCAGCAGCGATGGGACAGTGTCCAATCAGCCCCAGCATTTT
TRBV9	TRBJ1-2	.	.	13	CASSADSNYGYTF	TGTGCCAGCAGCGCGGACAGTAACTATGGCTACACCTTC
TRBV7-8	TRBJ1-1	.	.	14	CASSSSARNTEAFF	TGTGCCAGCAGCTCCTCGGCTAGGAACACTGAAGCTTTCTTT
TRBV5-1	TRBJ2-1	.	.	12	CASSFGADEQFF	TGCGCCAGCAGCTTTGGGGCAGATGAGCAGTTCTTC
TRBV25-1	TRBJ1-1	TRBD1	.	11	CASRAGTGVFF	TGTGCCAGCAGGGCCGGGACAGGGGTTTTCTTT
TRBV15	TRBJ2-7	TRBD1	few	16	CATSRGGATGSYEQYF	TGTGCCACCAGCAGAGGTGGGGCGACAGGGTCTTACGAGCAGTACTTC
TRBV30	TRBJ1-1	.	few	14	CAWSALDRSAEAFF	TGTGCCTGGAGTGCCTTGGACAGATCGGCCGAAGCTTTCTTT
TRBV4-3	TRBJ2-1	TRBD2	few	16	CASSQSGLAGDNEQFF	TGCGCCAGCAGCCAATCGGGACTAGCGGGAGACAATGAGCAGTTCTTC
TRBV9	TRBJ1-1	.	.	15	CASSVAPQVNTEAFF	TGTGCCAGCAGCGTAGCCCCACAAGTAAACACTGAAGCTTTCTTT
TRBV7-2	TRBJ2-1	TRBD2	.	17	CASSPVAGGSSYNEQFF	TGTGCCAGCAGCCCAGTAGCGGGGGGGAGCTCCTACAATGAGCAGTTCTTC
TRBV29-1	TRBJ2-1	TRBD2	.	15	CSVDSGLAGFNEQFF	TGCAGCGTTGACTCGGGACTAGCGGGTTTCAATGAGCAGTTCTTC
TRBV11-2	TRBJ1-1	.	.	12	CASSVSQGSAFF	TGTGCCAGCAGCGTGAGCCAGGGATCGGCTTTCTTT
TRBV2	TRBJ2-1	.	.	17	CASSKTYREGPYNEQFF	TGTGCCAGCAGTAAAACCTACAGGGAGGGGCCCTACAATGAGCAGTTCTTC
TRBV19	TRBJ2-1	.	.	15	CASMWGDSFYNEQFF	TGTGCCAGTATGTGGGGGGACTCTTTTTACAATGAGCAGTTCTTC
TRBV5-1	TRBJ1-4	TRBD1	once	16	CASSGIPGTGHSKLFF	TGCGCCAGCAGCGGAATCCCCGGGACAGGACACTCAAAACTGTTTTTT
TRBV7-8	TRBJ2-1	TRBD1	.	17	CASSPLGGQITYNEQFF	TGTGCCAGCAGCCCCCTAGGGGGACAGATAACCTACAATGAGCAGTTCTTC
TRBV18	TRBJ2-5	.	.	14	CASSPSGFRETQYF	TGTGCCAGCTCACCATCGGGGTTTCGAGAGACCCAGTACTTC
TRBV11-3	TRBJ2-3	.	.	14	CASSLAGSQDTQYF	TGTGCCAGCAGCTTAGCAGGGTCTCAGGATACGCAGTATTTT
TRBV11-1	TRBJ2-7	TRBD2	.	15	CASSWSGGRSYEQYF	TGTGCCAGCAGCTGGAGCGGGGGTCGTTCCTACGAGCAGTACTTC
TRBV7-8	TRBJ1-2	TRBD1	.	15	CASSLVPDRGNGYTF	TGTGCCAGCAGCTTAGTCCCCGACAGGGGGAACGGCTACACCTTC
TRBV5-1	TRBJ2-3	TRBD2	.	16	CASSTGTSVRTDTQYF	TGCGCCAGCAGCACCGGGACTAGCGTTCGCACAGATACGCAGTATTTT
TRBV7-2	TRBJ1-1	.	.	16	CASSLAGGPVNTEAFF	TGTGCCAGCAGCTTAGCGGGAGGGCCAGTGAACACTGAAGCTTTCTTT
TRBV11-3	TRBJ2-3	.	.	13	CASSYRDPDTQYF	TGTGCCAGCAGCTACAGGGATCCAGATACGCAGTATTTT
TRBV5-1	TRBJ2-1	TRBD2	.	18	CASSAPGGSGGPYNEQFF	TGCGCCAGCAGCGCCCCTGGGGGGAGCGGGGGACCATACAATGAGCAGTTCTTC
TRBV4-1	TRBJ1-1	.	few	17	CASSQQQGNRMNTEAFF	TGCGCCAGCAGCCAGCAGCAGGGGAACCGCATGAACACTGAAGCTTTCTTT
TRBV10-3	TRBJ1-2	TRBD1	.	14	CAIARTGGDYGYTF	TGTGCCATCGCGAGGACAGGGGGGGACTATGGCTACACCTTC
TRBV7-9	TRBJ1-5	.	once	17	CASSFGGVENSNQPQHF	TGTGCCAGCAGCTTTGGAGGAGTGGAGAATAGCAATCAGCCCCAGCATTTT
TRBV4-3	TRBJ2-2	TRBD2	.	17	CASTGLAGFTNTGELFF	TGCGCCAGCACCGGACTAGCGGGCTTCACGAACACCGGGGAGCTGTTTTTT
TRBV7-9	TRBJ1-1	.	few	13	CASSQGTNTEAFF	TGTGCCAGCAGCCAGGGGACGAACACTGAAGCTTTCTTT